This T cell receptor beta chain stems from a study of beta chain features in type 1 diabetes. Remarks on this clone: No antigen is known for it.

Study-wide results and limits: Over-representation of high TCR-expressing cells was a possible consequence of cDNA sequencing. The naive, central memory and Treg TCRB repertoires showed an apparent similarity that was greater among patients than among healthy donors. Shortening that was moderate but significant affected the TCRB CDR3s of Type 1 diabetes patients in all four CD4+ subsets.

Expressed TCRB transcripts were sequenced after all isolated RNA was converted to cDNA. Measured with immunoSEQ multiplex PCR; TCRdb has only the in-frame clones, and not every one. Here the sample spans about 660,000 clones, about 14% being singletons. What was sequenced was naive CD4+ T cells from blood. The TCR comes from a man aged 18 to 30 with type 1 diabetes.

The DNA of the CDR3 is TGCGCCAGCAGTGAGGGACCGCTCTACAATGAGCAGTTCTTC. Its translation is CASSEGPLYNEQFF. The rearrangement links TRBV10-1 to TRBJ2-1; D gene unclear. Trimming shortened V by 2 bases and J by 3 bases, and 8 bases separated the two germline ends. Germline CDR1 and CDR2: WNHNN and SYGVQD (reference sequence). The CDR3 is 14 amino acids.